This is a list of T cell receptor beta chains from one sample in a study of memory CD4+ T cells and cytomegalovirus serostatus. The data were produced by immunoSEQ multiplex PCR, yet TCRdb's version contains in-frame clones alone and is incomplete. This repertoire shows about 59,000 clones, about 81% found once; its top ten account for more than 0.85%. Sample: memory CD4+ T cells from blood. The receptor source for this set is an adult in good health and CMV-seronegative. CDR3s include the opening cysteine and the closing phenylalanine or tryptophan. D genes are given only for firm matches. The listing skips clone size in some rows; elsewhere it reads once, few, many or a size class.

v_call	d_call	j_call	clone_size	cdr3_aa	cdr3_nt
TRBV5-5	NA	TRBJ2-7	NA	CASSSQVIYEQYF	TGTGCCAGCAGCTCGCAGGTAATCTACGAGCAGTACTTC
TRBV6-4	NA	TRBJ1-2	NA	CASSQSQGSYGYTF	TGTGCCAGCAGTCAGTCTCAGGGCTCGTATGGCTACACCTTC
TRBV19	TRBD1	TRBJ1-2	few	CASTWGQGDSGYTF	TGTGCCAGTACCTGGGGGCAGGGGGACTCTGGCTACACCTTC
TRBV6-4	NA	TRBJ2-2	few	CASRRTANTGELFF	TGTGCCAGCCGCCGCACAGCGAACACCGGGGAGCTGTTTTTT
TRBV19	NA	TRBJ1-5	NA	CASSILWERNQPQHF	TGTGCCAGTAGTATTCTCTGGGAACGAAATCAGCCCCAGCATTTT
TRBV12-5	TRBD1	TRBJ1-5	NA	CASGTGYSNQPQHF	TGTGCTAGCGGGACAGGTTATAGCAATCAGCCCCAGCATTTT
TRBV18	NA	TRBJ1-1	once	CASSPSYRGFSQNTEAFF	TGTGCCAGCTCACCATCTTATCGGGGGTTCTCCCAGAACACTGAAGCTTTCTTT
TRBV11-2	TRBD2	TRBJ2-1	NA	CASSSAGGNVINEQFF	TGTGCCAGCAGCTCGGCGGGGGGGAATGTAATAAATGAGCAGTTCTTC
TRBV7-9	NA	TRBJ1-6	NA	CASSIEQYNSPLHF	TGTGCCAGCAGCATCGAACAGTATAATTCACCCCTCCACTTT
TRBV21-1	NA	TRBJ2-1	NA	CASSKGSPGTSGSGEQFF	TGTGCCAGCAGCAAAGGATCCCCCGGGACTAGCGGGAGCGGTGAGCAGTTCTTC
TRBV28	TRBD1	TRBJ2-1	NA	CASSLSDRAGEQFF	TGTGCCAGCAGTTTAAGTGACAGGGCGGGTGAGCAGTTCTTC
TRBV19	NA	TRBJ1-2	NA	CASSATLDSYGYTF	TGTGCCAGTAGTGCGACCTTGGACAGCTATGGCTACACCTTC
TRBV28	NA	TRBJ2-7	NA	CASVPGQVSYEQYF	TGTGCCAGCGTACCGGGACAAGTATCCTACGAGCAGTATTTC
TRBV6-6	TRBD1	TRBJ2-2	NA	CAIQNRDRGNTGELFF	TGTGCCATCCAAAACCGGGACAGGGGAAACACCGGGGAGCTGTTTTTT
TRBV18	NA	TRBJ2-7	few	CASSPRRGYEQYF	TGTGCCAGCTCACCCCGTCGGGGGTACGAGCAGTACTTC
TRBV5-5	TRBD2	TRBJ2-1	NA	CASSHQPGLPTAGNEQFF	TGTGCCAGCAGCCACCAACCGGGACTACCAACGGCGGGCAATGAGCAGTTCTTC
TRBV28	TRBD1	TRBJ2-7	once	CASSSDRRSYEQYF	TGTGCCAGCAGTTCGGACAGGAGGTCCTACGAGCAGTACTTC
TRBV6-1	NA	TRBJ1-5	once	CASSDTSNNQPQHF	TGTGCCAGCAGTGACACCAGTAACAATCAGCCCCAGCATTTT
TRBV7-2	TRBD1	TRBJ2-2	NA	CASSYGQGRGGELFF	TGTGCCAGCAGCTACGGACAGGGACGGGGTGGGGAGCTGTTTTTT
TRBV27	TRBD2	TRBJ2-1	NA	CASSLKPGGPYEQFF	TGTGCCAGCAGTTTAAAGCCGGGAGGGCCATATGAGCAGTTCTTC
TRBV6-1	NA	TRBJ1-2	NA	CASSARIYGYTF	TGTGCCAGCAGTGCCAGGATCTATGGCTACACCTTC
TRBV2	NA	TRBJ1-2	NA	CASSDRGSYGYTF	TGTGCCAGCAGTGACAGGGGCAGCTATGGCTACACCTTC
TRBV11-2	NA	TRBJ1-1	few	CASSLDRSWNTEAFF	TGTGCCAGCAGCCTAGACAGATCCTGGAACACTGAAGCTTTCTTT
TRBV27	NA	TRBJ2-7	once	CASSSKSVFYEQYF	TGTGCCAGCAGTTCCAAATCTGTATTTTACGAGCAGTACTTC
TRBV10-2	NA	TRBJ2-7	NA	CASSASSYEQYF	TGCGCCAGCAGCGCTTCGTCCTACGAGCAGTACTTC
TRBV19	TRBD1	TRBJ1-2	NA	CASSITPGQASRGYTF	TGTGCCAGTAGTATAACGCCGGGACAGGCTTCGCGGGGCTACACCTTC
TRBV11-3	TRBD1	TRBJ1-2	NA	CASSSRQGRGSYGYTF	TGTGCCAGCAGCTCCCGACAGGGAAGAGGGTCTTATGGCTACACCTTC
TRBV7-3	TRBD2	TRBJ2-2	once	CASSSYTSGRTTNTGELFF	TGTGCCAGCAGCTCTTACACTAGCGGGAGGACAACGAACACCGGGGAGCTGTTTTTT
TRBV30	NA	TRBJ1-2	NA	CAWSVSDRELRGYTF	TGTGCCTGGAGTGTGTCAGATCGGGAACTACGTGGCTACACCTTC
TRBV4-2	NA	TRBJ1-3	once	CASSPSGNTIYF	TGTGCCAGCAGCCCCTCCGGAAACACCATATATTTT
TRBV7-2	TRBD2	TRBJ2-7	NA	CASSLGLAAYEQYF	TGTGCCAGCAGCTTAGGACTAGCGGCCTACGAGCAGTACTTC
TRBV11-3	TRBD2	TRBJ2-5	NA	CASSLATRLAQETQYF	TGTGCCAGCAGCTTAGCTACCAGACTAGCCCAAGAGACCCAGTACTTC
TRBV9	TRBD2	TRBJ2-2	NA	CASRVGLAGGGTGELFF	TGTGCCAGCAGAGTGGGGCTAGCGGGAGGAGGTACCGGGGAGCTGTTTTTT
TRBV11-3	TRBD2	TRBJ2-5	NA	CASSFTGTSGRETQYF	TGTGCCAGCAGCTTCACCGGGACTAGCGGGAGAGAGACCCAGTACTTC
TRBV28	NA	TRBJ1-2	NA	CASSSPFQRKDYGYTF	TGTGCCAGCAGTTCCCCTTTTCAACGGAAGGACTATGGCTACACCTTC
TRBV27	NA	TRBJ2-7	NA	CASSSHGFFYEQYF	TGTGCCAGCAGCTCCCACGGCTTCTTCTACGAGCAGTACTTC
TRBV28	TRBD1	TRBJ1-2	NA	CASSFPDRVYGYTF	TGTGCCAGCAGTTTTCCGGACAGGGTTTATGGCTACACCTTC
TRBV28	TRBD2	TRBJ2-3	NA	CASSPGLAPTDTQYF	TGTGCCAGCAGTCCGGGACTAGCCCCCACAGATACGCAGTATTTT
TRBV30	NA	TRBJ2-2	NA	CAWSVLGANTGELFF	TGTGCCTGGAGTGTACTCGGGGCCAACACCGGGGAGCTGTTTTTT
TRBV18	NA	TRBJ1-5	NA	CASSQDSSNQPQHF	TGTGCCAGCTCGCAAGACTCGAGCAATCAGCCCCAGCATTTT
TRBV7-8	NA	TRBJ2-3	NA	CASSLGLGDTQYF	TGTGCCAGCAGCTTAGGGCTCGGAGATACGCAGTATTTT
TRBV15	NA	TRBJ2-1	NA	CATSRDRAGDEQFF	TGTGCCACCAGCAGAGATCGGGCCGGGGATGAGCAGTTCTTC
TRBV4-1	NA	TRBJ2-7	NA	CASTPWGDMGEQYF	TGCGCCAGCACCCCTTGGGGGGATATGGGCGAGCAGTACTTC
TRBV11-2	TRBD1	TRBJ2-3	NA	CASSLVGPTTGGGDTQYF	TGTGCCAGCAGCTTAGTAGGTCCGACGACAGGGGGCGGGGATACGCAGTATTTT
TRBV25-1	TRBD2	TRBJ2-1	NA	CASRPSGGLEQFF	TGTGCCAGCAGGCCTAGCGGTGGCTTGGAGCAGTTCTTC
TRBV2	TRBD1	TRBJ2-1	NA	CASMGQGGNEQFF	TGTGCCAGCATGGGACAGGGCGGCAATGAGCAGTTCTTC
TRBV28	TRBD2	TRBJ2-1	NA	CASSLTTSGSYNEQFF	TGTGCCAGCAGTCTGACTACTAGCGGCTCCTACAATGAGCAGTTCTTC